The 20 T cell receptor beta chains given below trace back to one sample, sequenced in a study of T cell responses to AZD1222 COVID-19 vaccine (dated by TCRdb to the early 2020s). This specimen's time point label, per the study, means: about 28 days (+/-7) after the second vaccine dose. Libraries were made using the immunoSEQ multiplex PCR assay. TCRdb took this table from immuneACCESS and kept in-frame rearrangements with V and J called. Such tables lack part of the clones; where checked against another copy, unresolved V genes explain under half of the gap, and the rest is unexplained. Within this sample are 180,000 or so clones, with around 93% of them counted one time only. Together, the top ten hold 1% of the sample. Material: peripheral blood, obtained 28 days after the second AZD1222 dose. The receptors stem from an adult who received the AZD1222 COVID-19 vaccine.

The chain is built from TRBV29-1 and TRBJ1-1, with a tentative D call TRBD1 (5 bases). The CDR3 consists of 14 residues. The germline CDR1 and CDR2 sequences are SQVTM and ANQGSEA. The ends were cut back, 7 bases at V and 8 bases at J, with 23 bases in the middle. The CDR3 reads CSGSLRDGRPEAFF. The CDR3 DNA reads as TGCAGCGGGAGTCTCCGGGACGGCCGACCAGAAGCTTTCTTT.

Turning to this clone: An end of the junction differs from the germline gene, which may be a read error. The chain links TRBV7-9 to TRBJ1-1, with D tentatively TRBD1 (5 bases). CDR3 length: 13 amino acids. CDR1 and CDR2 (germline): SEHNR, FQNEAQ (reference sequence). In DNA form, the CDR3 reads TGTGCCAACAGCTTGCAGGGGAACACTGAAGCTTTCTTT. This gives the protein CANSLQGNTEAFF.

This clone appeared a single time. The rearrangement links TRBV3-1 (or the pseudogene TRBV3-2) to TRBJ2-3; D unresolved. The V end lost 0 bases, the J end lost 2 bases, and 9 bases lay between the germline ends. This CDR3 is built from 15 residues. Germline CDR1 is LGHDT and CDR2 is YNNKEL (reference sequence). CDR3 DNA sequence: TGTGCCAGCAGCCAAGAGGGCATTATCACAGATACGCAGTATTTT. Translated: CASSQEGIITDTQYF.

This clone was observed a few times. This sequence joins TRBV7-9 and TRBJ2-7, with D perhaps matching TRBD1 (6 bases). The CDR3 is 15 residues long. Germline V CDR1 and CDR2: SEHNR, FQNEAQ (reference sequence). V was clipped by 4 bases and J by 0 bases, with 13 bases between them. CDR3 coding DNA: TGTGCCAGCAGCTCCAACCGGGACAACTCCTACGAGCAGTACTTC. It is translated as CASSSNRDNSYEQYF.

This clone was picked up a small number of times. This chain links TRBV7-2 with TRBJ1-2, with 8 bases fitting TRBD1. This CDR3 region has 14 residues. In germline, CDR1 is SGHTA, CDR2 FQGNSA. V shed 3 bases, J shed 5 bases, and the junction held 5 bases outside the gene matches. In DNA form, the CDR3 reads TGTGCCAGCAGCTTCCAGGGGGCTTGGTATGGCTACACCTTC. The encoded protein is CASSFQGAWYGYTF.

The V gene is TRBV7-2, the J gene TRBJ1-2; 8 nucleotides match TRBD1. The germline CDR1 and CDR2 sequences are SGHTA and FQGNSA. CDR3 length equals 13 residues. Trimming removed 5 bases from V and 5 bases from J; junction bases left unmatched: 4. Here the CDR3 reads CASSQDRGYGYTF. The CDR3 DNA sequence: TGTGCCAGCAGCCAAGACAGGGGATATGGCTACACCTTC.

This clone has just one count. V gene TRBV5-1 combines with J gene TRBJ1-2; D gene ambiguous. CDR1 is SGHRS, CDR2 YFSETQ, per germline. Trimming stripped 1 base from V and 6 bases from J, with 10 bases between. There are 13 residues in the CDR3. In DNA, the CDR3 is TGCGCCAGCAGCTTGAGCGGAAGACATGGCTACACCTTC. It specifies CASSLSGRHGYTF.

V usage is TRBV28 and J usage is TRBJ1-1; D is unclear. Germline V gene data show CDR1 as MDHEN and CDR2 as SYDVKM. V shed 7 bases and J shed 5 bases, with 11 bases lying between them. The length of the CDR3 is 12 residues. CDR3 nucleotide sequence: TGTGCCAGCAAGTTAGCTGAAACTGAAGCTTTCTTT. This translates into CASKLAETEAFF. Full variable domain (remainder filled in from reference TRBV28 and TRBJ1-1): DVKVTQSSRYLVKRTGEKVFLECVQDMDHENMFWYRQDPGLGLRLIYFSYDVKMKEKGDIPEGYSVSREKKERFSLILESASTNQTSMYLCASKLAETEAFFGQGTRLTVV.

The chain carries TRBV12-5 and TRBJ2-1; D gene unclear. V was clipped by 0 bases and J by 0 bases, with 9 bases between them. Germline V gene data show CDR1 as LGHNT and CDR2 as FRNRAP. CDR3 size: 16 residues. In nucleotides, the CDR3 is TGTGCTAGTGGTTTGGTGGGGATGAGCTCCTACAATGAGCAGTTCTTC. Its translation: CASGLVGMSSYNEQFF. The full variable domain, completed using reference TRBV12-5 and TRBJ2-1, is DARVTQTPRHKVTEMGQEVTMRCQPILGHNTVFWYRQTMMQGLELLAYFRNRAPLDDSGMPKDRFSAEMPDATLATLKIQPSEPRDSAVYFCASGLVGMSSYNEQFFGPGTRLTVL.

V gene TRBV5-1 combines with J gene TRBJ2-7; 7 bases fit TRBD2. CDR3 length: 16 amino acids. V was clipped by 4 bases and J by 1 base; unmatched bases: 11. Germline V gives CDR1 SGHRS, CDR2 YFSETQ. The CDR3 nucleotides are TGCGCCAGCAGCCCCGGTGGCGGGGGTACTTCCTACGAGCAGTACTTC. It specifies CASSPGGGGTSYEQYF.

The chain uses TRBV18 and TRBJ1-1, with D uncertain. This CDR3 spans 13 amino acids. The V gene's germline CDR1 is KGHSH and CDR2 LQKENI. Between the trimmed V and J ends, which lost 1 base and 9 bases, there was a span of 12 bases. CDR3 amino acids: CASSPRSPPKAFF. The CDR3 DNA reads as TGTGCCAGCTCACCACGATCCCCCCCGAAAGCTTTCTTT.

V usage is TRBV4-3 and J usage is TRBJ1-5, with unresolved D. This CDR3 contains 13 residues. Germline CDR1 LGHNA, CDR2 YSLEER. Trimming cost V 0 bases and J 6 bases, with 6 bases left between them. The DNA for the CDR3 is TGCGCCAGCAGCCAAGATGCGGGTCAGCCCCAGCATTTT. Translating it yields CASSQDAGQPQHF.

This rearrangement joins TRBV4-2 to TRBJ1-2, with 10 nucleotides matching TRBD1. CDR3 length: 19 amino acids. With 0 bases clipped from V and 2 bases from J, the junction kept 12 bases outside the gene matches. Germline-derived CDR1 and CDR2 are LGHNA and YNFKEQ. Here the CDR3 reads CASSQDLGRGTGANYGYTF. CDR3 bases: TGTGCCAGCAGCCAAGATCTCGGTCGGGGGACAGGGGCCAACTATGGCTACACCTTC.

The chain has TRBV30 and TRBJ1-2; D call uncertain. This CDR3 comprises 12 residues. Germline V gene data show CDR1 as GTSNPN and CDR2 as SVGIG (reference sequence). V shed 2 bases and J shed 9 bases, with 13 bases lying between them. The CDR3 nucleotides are TGTGCCTGGAGTCTCAGTTCTATGAGCTACACCTTC. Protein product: CAWSLSSMSYTF.

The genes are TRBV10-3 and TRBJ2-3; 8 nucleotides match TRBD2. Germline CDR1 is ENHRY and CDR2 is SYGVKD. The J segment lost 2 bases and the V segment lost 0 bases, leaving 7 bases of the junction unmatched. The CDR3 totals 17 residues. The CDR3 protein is CAISESILLAVTDTQYF. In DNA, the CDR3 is TGTGCCATCAGTGAGTCGATCTTACTAGCGGTCACAGATACGCAGTATTTT.

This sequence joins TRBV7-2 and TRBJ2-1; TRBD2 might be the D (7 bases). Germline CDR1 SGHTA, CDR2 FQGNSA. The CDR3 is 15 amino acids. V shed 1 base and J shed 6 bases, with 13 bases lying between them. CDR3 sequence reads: CASSLGGGAPNEQFF. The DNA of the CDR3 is TGTGCCAGCAGCTTAGGTGGGGGGGCCCCCAATGAGCAGTTCTTC.

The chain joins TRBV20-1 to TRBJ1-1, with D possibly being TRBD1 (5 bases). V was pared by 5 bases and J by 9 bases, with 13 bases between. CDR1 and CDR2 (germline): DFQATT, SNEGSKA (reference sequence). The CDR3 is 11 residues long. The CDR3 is CSAFDRLQAFF. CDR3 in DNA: TGCAGTGCTTTCGACAGACTACAAGCTTTCTTT.

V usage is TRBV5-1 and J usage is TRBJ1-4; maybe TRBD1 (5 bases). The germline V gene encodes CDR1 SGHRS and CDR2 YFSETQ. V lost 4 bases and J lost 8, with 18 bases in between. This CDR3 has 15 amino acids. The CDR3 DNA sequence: TGCGCCAGCAGCCCCGGTTGGAATGGGGCAGAAAAACTGTTTTTT. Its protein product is CASSPGWNGAEKLFF. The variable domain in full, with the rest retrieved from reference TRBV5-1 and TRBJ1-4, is KAGVTQTPRYLIKTRGQQVTLSCSPISGHRSVSWYQQTPGQGLQFLFEYFSETQRNKGNFPGRFSGRQFSNSRSEMNVSTLELGDSALYLCASSPGWNGAEKLFFGSGTQLSVL.

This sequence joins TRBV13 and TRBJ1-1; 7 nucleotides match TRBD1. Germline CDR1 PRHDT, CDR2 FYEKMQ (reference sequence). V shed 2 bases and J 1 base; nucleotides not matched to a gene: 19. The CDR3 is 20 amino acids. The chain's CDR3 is CASSLKGWDATGDGNTEAFF. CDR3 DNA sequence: TGTGCCAGCAGCTTAAAGGGTTGGGACGCTACAGGGGATGGGAACACTGAAGCTTTCTTT.

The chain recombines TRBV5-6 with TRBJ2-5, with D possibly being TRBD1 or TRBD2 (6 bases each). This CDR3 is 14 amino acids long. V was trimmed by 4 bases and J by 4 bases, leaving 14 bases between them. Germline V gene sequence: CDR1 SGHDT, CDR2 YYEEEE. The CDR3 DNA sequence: TGTGCCAGCAGCGCCCCGGGGGCTGCAGAGACCCAGTACTTC. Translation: CASSAPGAAETQYF.